These 8 T cell receptor beta chains came from one sample sequenced in a study of cytomegalovirus exposure and HLA in healthy donors. 60 Vbeta and 13 Jbeta primers were used in PCR. Sequencing used immunoSEQ multiplex PCR; TCRdb keeps in-frame clones, though not all of them. The sample lists around 65,000 clones, almost 80% occurring once. What was sequenced was PBMCs. These receptors all stem from a girl under 18 in good health and CMV-seropositive.

This rearrangement joins TRBV5-1 to TRBJ2-7, with D perhaps TRBD2 (6 bases). Trimming removed 5 bases at V and 1 base at J, with 13 bases between. CDR3 length: 14 amino acids. Germline V lookup: CDR1 SGHRS, CDR2 YFSETQ. CDR3 loop: CASRGGGDSYEQYF. CDR3 DNA sequence: TGCGCCAGCAGGGGTGGCGGGGATTCCTACGAGCAGTACTTC.

The chain recombines TRBV29-1 with TRBJ1-1; 7 bases fit TRBD1. CDR3 size: 14 residues. CDR1 is SQVTM, CDR2 ANQGSEA, per germline. Trimming cost V 6 bases and J 6 bases; bases outside gene matches: 13. The CDR3 region is CSVETSTGSPEAFF. The DNA for the CDR3 is TGCAGCGTCGAGACTTCGACAGGGTCCCCTGAAGCTTTCTTT.

The J gene is TRBJ2-3, the V gene TRBV25-1; no firm D call. The germline V gene encodes CDR1 MGHDK and CDR2 SYGVNS. Trimming took 0 bases from V and 4 from J, leaving 8 bases between them. The CDR3 sequence is 14 residues long. CDR3 region: CASSEYEVADTQYF. Here the CDR3 DNA reads TGTGCCAGCAGTGAATATGAGGTAGCAGATACGCAGTATTTT.

In its sample, this clone ranks as medium-sized. This chain connects TRBV27 to TRBJ2-5; D is possibly TRBD2 (6 bases). The length of the CDR3 is 15 residues. Trimming stripped 5 bases from V and 5 bases from J, with 18 bases between. Germline values: CDR1 MNHEY, CDR2 SMNVEV (reference sequence). The CDR3 sequence is CASSRDFSNGETQYF. CDR3 sequence (DNA): TGTGCCAGCAGTCGGGACTTCTCCAACGGGGAGACCCAGTACTTC.

V is TRBV30 and J is TRBJ1-1; D may be TRBD1 (6 bases). This CDR3 is built from 12 residues. CDR1 is GTSNPN, CDR2 SVGIG, per germline (reference sequence). Between the trimmed V and J ends, which lost 4 bases and 4 bases, there was a span of 10 bases. The CDR3 reads CAWNAGVTEAFF. DNA for the CDR3: TGTGCCTGGAATGCAGGGGTCACTGAAGCTTTCTTT.

Only a few counts were recorded for this clone. V and J are TRBV7-9 and TRBJ2-7, with TRBD2 matching 10 bases. V lost 5 bases to trimming and J lost 4 bases; unmatched junction nucleotides: 11. CDR1 and CDR2 (germline): SEHNR, FQNEAQ (reference sequence). There are 16 residues in the CDR3. The CDR3 protein is CASSPPGLAGVYEQYF. The CDR3 DNA reads as TGTGCCAGCAGCCCCCCTGGGCTAGCGGGAGTTTACGAGCAGTACTTC.

This clone was detected only a few times. V usage is TRBV4-3 and J usage is TRBJ2-7, with 7 positions matching TRBD2. V trimming: 4 bases; J trimming: 5 bases; junction bases outside the gene matches: 14. The CDR3 spans 16 residues. Germline values: CDR1 LGHNA, CDR2 YSLEER. The CDR3 loop is CASSPDAGEGRNEQYF. The CDR3 nucleotides are TGCGCCAGCAGCCCCGACGCGGGGGAAGGTAGGAACGAGCAGTACTTC.

On this clone itself: At one end the junction does not follow the germline gene, possibly because of a read error. The rearrangement links TRBV7-7 to TRBJ1-6; 7 nucleotides agree with TRBD1. The V gene's germline CDR1 is SSHAT and CDR2 FNYEAQ (reference sequence). CDR3 length: 15 residues. CDR3 amino acids: CASRPQGNYNSPLHF. CDR3 coding DNA: TGTGCTAGCAGACCACAGGGGAACTATAATTCACCCCTCCACTTT.